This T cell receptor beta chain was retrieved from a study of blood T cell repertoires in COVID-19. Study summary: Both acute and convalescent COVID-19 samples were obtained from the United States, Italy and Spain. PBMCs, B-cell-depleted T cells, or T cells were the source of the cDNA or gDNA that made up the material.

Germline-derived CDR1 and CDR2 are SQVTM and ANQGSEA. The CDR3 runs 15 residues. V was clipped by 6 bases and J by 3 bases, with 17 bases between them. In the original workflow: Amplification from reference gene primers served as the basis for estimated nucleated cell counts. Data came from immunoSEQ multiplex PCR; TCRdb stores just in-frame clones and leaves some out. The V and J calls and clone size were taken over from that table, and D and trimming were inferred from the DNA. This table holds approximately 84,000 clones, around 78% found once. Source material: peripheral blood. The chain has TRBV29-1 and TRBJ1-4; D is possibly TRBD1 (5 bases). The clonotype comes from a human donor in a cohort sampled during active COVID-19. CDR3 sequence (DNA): TGCAGCGTCGCCGACAGCCCAAATGCTAATGAAAAACTGTTTTTT. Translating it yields CSVADSPNANEKLFF.